This paragraph reports one T cell receptor beta chain. Its antigen is not yet known. Per-base qualities were not stored, and no clone one base away is much larger. Libraries were prepared through the immunoSEQ multiplex PCR assay. For most patients, genomic DNA was isolated using the Qiagen DNeasy Blood and Tissue Kit and was shipped frozen to Adaptive Biotechnologies for TCR sequencing. Adaptive Biotechnologies carried out high-throughput TCR-beta CDR3 sequencing of genomic DNA for most patients. The study's processing was this. Adaptive's ImmunoSEQ software supplied the TCR sequencing data for more than 15 patients, while MiXCR and VDJtools were used to process three other patients. To correct CD4 versus CD8 sorting errors, sequences present in both subsets at a frequency ratio below 5:1 were removed. Because the origin of CDR3 nucleotide sequences shared between donor and recipient could not be assigned, those sequences were removed. To count as alloreactive, a clone needed at least 2-fold expansion over unstimulated cells and a minimum CFSE-low frequency of 0.002% (template counts) or 0.001% (read counts). Mappable clones were those detected in sequenced pre-transplant spleen, lymph node, or MLR CFSE-low populations of the donor or recipient. Cumulative frequency of alloreactive clones was calculated as a percentage of all sequences weighted by copy number. Held by TCRdb, this immuneACCESS table contains in-frame sequences only and omits some clones. Under half of the omission traces to an unresolved V gene where checked; the cause of the rest is unknown. That table supplies the V and J calls and clone size; D and trimming were determined from the DNA. This sample has under 95,000 clones in its table, and 89% of those were observed once. Around 2.6% of the sample lies in the top ten.

This entry comes from a study of graft-versus-host responses after intestinal transplantation (TCRdb year 2021). About the full investigation: The transplants that recipients received were multivisceral, liver-intestinal, or isolated intestinal. Every recipient was given anti-thymocyte globulin induction, followed by 2 to 3 years of maintenance tacrolimus and steroids. Graft-versus-host and host-versus-graft alloreactive T cell clones were tracked in the graft, circulation and bone marrow after intestinal transplantation using bulk TCR-beta CDR3 sequencing. To identify alloreactive clones, pre-transplant mixed lymphocyte reaction products were sequenced and then compared with unstimulated pre-transplant donor and recipient T cells. Of the roughly 25 intestinal transplant recipients enrolled in the cohort, one of whom was a retransplant, a few patients without pretransplant specimens were excluded. Donor T cell macrochimerism was defined as a peak of at least 4% donor T cells among recipient peripheral blood mononuclear cells. Instead of going to the commercial service, samples from a few later patients were sequenced in-house on an Illumina MiSeq and processed with MiXCR.

General conclusions and limits of the study: Patients with donor T cell macrochimerism had high GvH to HvG T cell clonal ratios in their allografts. Conclusions were limited by the relatively low number and heterogeneity of intestinal transplant patients. Peak levels of circulating GvH clones were associated with declines in HvG clones early after transplant. GvH clones were found in recipient bone marrow, and some of the GvH clones appeared earlier in ileal mucosa or blood, which is consistent with an intestinal mucosal origin.

The time point label corresponds to: cells obtained before transplantation from donor or recipient. CD3+CD4+ and CD3+CD8+ populations were FACS-sorted from unstimulated pre-transplant donor and recipient cells taken from spleen or lymph nodes. The CDR3 sequence holds 15 residues, the cysteine and phenylalanine included. The only DNA kept is the CDR3, 45 bases in frame from the first base. Trimming leaves V shorter by 4 bases and J shorter by 5 bases, with the junction holding 11 bases beyond the gene matches. Looking up the germline V gene (reference sequence) yields CDR1 MNHEY and CDR2 SMNVEV. Recombination linked TRBV27 to TRBJ2-7; TRBD1 aligns with 7 central bases. The input for sequencing was unstimulated CD8+ T cells sorted from spleen or lymph node cells, taken before intestinal transplant. The receptor comes from a human donor who received an intestinal transplant. The nucleotide sequence reads TGTGCCAGCAGTTCTCCGGACAGGCCATCCCACGAGCAGTACTTC. Its product reads: CASSSPDRPSHEQYF.